This T cell receptor (beta chain) is drawn from a study of blood T cell repertoires in COVID-19. Overall study: Collection of acute and convalescent COVID-19 samples took place in the United States, Italy and Spain.

Original handling: The assay estimated nucleated cells by amplifying reference gene primers. Libraries were prepared by immunoSEQ multiplex PCR; TCRdb keeps only in-frame clonotypes and omits some of them. The DNA was the basis for D and trimming; V, J and clone size are from that table. The sample lists around 200,000 clones, around 80% occurring once. The CDR3 spans 13 residues. The germline V gene has CDR1 MNHEY and CDR2 SVGAGI. Deletions cut 7 bases from V and 2 bases from J, with 11 bases between. The TCR originated in a woman in her 50s with acute or convalescent COVID-19. Sequencing was performed on peripheral blood. The gene calls are TRBV6-5 and TRBJ1-2, with D perhaps matching TRBD1 (6 bases). CDR3 DNA: TGTGCCAGCAAGGCAGGGGCCAACTATGGCTACACCTTC. This sequence encodes CASKAGANYGYTF.